This T cell receptor (beta chain) was identified during a study of blood T cell repertoires in COVID-19. Study at large: The study drew acute and convalescent COVID-19 samples from the United States, Italy and Spain. T cells, B-cell-depleted T cells, or PBMCs supplied cDNA or gDNA.

There are 15 residues in the CDR3. Trimming took off 0 bases at V and 1 base at J, with 9 bases between the two ends. CDR1 is LGHNA, CDR2 YNFKEQ, per germline. Clones were sequenced by immunoSEQ multiplex PCR, and TCRdb holds only the in-frame ones, with some missing. The sample yields about 38,000 clones, approximately 94% seen once. The V gene is TRBV4-2, the J gene TRBJ1-1; D gene ambiguous. Material for sequencing was peripheral blood. The receptor comes from a human donor with active COVID-19. The donor label of this sample is uncertain. The CDR3 reads CASSQDQTGNTEAFF. The CDR3 region has the DNA TGTGCCAGCAGCCAAGATCAAACCGGGAACACTGAAGCTTTCTTT.